Listed below are T cell receptor beta chains from one sample, sequenced in a study of early T cells in non-severe SARS-CoV-2 infection. TCRdb analysed the 5' RACE reads with MiXCR anew, one entry per CDR3 protein. The sample lists tens of thousands of distinct CDR3 sequences, 16% seen once, with around 4.9% in the top ten. The sample here was whole blood, taken at baseline. These receptors were collected from an adult who was a healthcare worker with PCR-confirmed SARS-CoV-2 infection or an uninfected control (not recorded which). Both conserved end residues are part of each CDR3. D genes are given only for firm matches. Size is stated for part of the rows, as once, few or many counts, or as a class when the clone is expanded.

V gene	D gene	J gene	clone size	CDR3 DNA	CDR3 protein
TRBV27	NA	TRBJ1-3	NA	TGTGCCAGCAGTTCCTCAGGAAGCTCTGAAAACACCATATATTTT	CASSSSGSSENTIYF
TRBV12-3/TRBV12-4	NA	TRBJ2-2	NA	TGTGCCAGCAGTCCCCGGGGGGAGCTGTTTTTT	CASSPRGELFF
TRBV27	NA	TRBJ2-1	few	TGTGCCAGCAGTTTTTTACATGAGCAGTTCTTC	CASSFLHEQFF
TRBV12-3/TRBV12-4	NA	TRBJ2-3	many	TGTGCCAGCAGTTTACCTGGAGCAGATACGCAGTATTTT	CASSLPGADTQYF
TRBV6-5	NA	TRBJ2-3	few	TGTGCCAGCAGTTACTCGAACGCGGATACGCAGTATTTT	CASSYSNADTQYF
TRBV7-9	NA	TRBJ1-6	many	TGTGCCAGCAGCTTTCAAGGACCCCTCCACTTT	CASSFQGPLHF
TRBV12-3/TRBV12-4	NA	TRBJ2-1	many	TGTGCCAGCAGTTTTCGAAGTGAGCAGTTCTTC	CASSFRSEQFF
TRBV9	NA	TRBJ2-1	NA	TGTGCCAGCAGCCAGACCCAATCCTACAATGAGCAGTTCTTC	CASSQTQSYNEQFF
TRBV12-3/TRBV12-4	TRBD1	TRBJ2-1	NA	TGTGCCAGCAGTTTAGCCGGGACAGGCCTAACAAAGCAGTTCTTC	CASSLAGTGLTKQFF
TRBV7-9	NA	TRBJ1-3	many	TGTGCCAGCAGCACCAACTCTGGAAACACCATATATTTT	CASSTNSGNTIYF
TRBV28	TRBD1	TRBJ1-5	NA	TGTGCCAGCAGTTTGAGACAGGGCGGGCAGCCCCAGCATTTT	CASSLRQGGQPQHF
TRBV2	NA	TRBJ2-5	NA	TGTGCCAGCAGTGAGGGCGGGACCGACCAAGAGACCCAGTACTTC	CASSEGGTDQETQYF
TRBV13	TRBD2	TRBJ2-3	few	TGTGCCAGCAGCTTAAAACGGGAGGGCCGGAATACGCAGTATTTT	CASSLKREGRNTQYF
TRBV9	NA	TRBJ2-3	NA	TGTGCCAGCAGCGTAGGAGGAGGGCTCACAGATACGCAGTATTTT	CASSVGGGLTDTQYF
TRBV12-3/TRBV12-4	NA	TRBJ1-4	many	TGTGCCAGCAGTTTACGGACAGTTAATGAAAAACTGTTTTTT	CASSLRTVNEKLFF
TRBV7-8	NA	TRBJ2-7	NA	TGTGCCAGCAGCTTGGACAGCCGGACCTACGAGCAGTACTTC	CASSLDSRTYEQYF
TRBV11-2	TRBD2	TRBJ2-1	few	TGTGCCAGCAGCTTAGAGCCTAGCGGGACAAGTGAGCAGTTCTTC	CASSLEPSGTSEQFF
TRBV19	NA	TRBJ2-7	few	TGTGCCAGTACACAGGGTGGCTACGAGCAGTACTTC	CASTQGGYEQYF
TRBV20-1	NA	TRBJ2-7	NA	TGCAGTGCAGGCGGCCAGGGAAGGAACGAGCAGTACTTC	CSAGGQGRNEQYF
TRBV10-3	TRBD1	TRBJ1-5	few	TGTGCCATCAGTGAGGGGACAGCTGCTAATCAGCCCCAGCATTTT	CAISEGTAANQPQHF
TRBV18	NA	TRBJ1-3	few	TGTGCCAGCTCACCAGCTGACAGTTCTGGAAACACCATATATTTT	CASSPADSSGNTIYF
TRBV12-3/TRBV12-4	NA	TRBJ1-2	many	TGTGCCAGCACACCGGGACACCCGACTAACTATGGCTACACCTTC	CASTPGHPTNYGYTF
TRBV11-2	TRBD1	TRBJ1-5	many	TGTGCCAGCAGCTTGACAGGGGTTAATCAGCCCCAGCATTTT	CASSLTGVNQPQHF
TRBV4-3	NA	TRBJ2-7	NA	TGCGCCAGCAGCCAACACAGGAGCTCCTACGAGCAGTACTTC	CASSQHRSSYEQYF